Each of the 20 T cell receptor beta chains below was sequenced from the same sample in a study of shared clonotypes between healthy human individuals. The protocol was immunoSEQ multiplex PCR, while the TCRdb copy is restricted to in-frame clones and leaves out a portion. The table includes about 680,000 clones, roughly nine tenths detected once. CD45RO-negative cells were positively selected for CCR7, leaving out terminally differentiated effector memory CD45RA+ cells. Material: naive CD8+ T cells sorted from blood. These receptors all come from a young man in good health.

The chain links TRBV7-9 to TRBJ2-5, with D perhaps matching TRBD2 (5 bases). Germline assignment: CDR1 SEHNR and CDR2 FQNEAQ (reference sequence). Trimming shortened V by 1 base and J by 1 base, and 7 bases separated the two germline ends. This CDR3 has 14 amino acids. The CDR3, as DNA: TGTGCCAGCAGCTTAGGAGGGTCCCAAGAGACCCAGTACTTC. Translation gives CASSLGGSQETQYF.

This chain links TRBV28 with TRBJ2-2; 8 positions agree with TRBD2. CDR3 size: 18 residues. The V segment lost 6 bases and the J segment 3 bases; nucleotides outside the gene matches: 15. CDR1 is MDHEN, CDR2 SYDVKM, per germline. CDR3 bases: TGTGCCAGCAGGACACCGAGCGGGAGCGTAGGGCACACCGGGGAGCTGTTTTTT. Amino acid sequence: CASRTPSGSVGHTGELFF.

The chain combines TRBV7-8 with TRBJ1-5; D not certain. V lost 6 bases and J lost 5, with 17 bases in between. CDR1 and CDR2 (germline): SGHVS, FQNEAQ. This CDR3 contains 15 residues. The CDR3: CASRQGWQRDQPQHF. The CDR3 DNA sequence: TGTGCCAGCAGACAAGGGTGGCAGCGAGATCAGCCCCAGCATTTT.

The V call is TRBV5-5, the J call TRBJ1-5; TRBD1 matches at 9 bases. The CDR3 spans 17 residues. Germline CDR1 reads SGHKS; CDR2 reads YYEKEE (reference sequence). J gave up 0 bases and V 3 bases, and 7 bases lay outside the gene matches. CDR3 coding DNA: TGTGCCAGCAGCTGGACAGGGGAAGCATATAGCAATCAGCCCCAGCATTTT. Residues: CASSWTGEAYSNQPQHF.

This chain links TRBV6-6 with TRBJ2-2; 8 positions match TRBD2. Germline V gene sequence: CDR1 MNHNY, CDR2 SVGAGI (reference sequence). V trimming: 4 bases; J trimming: 4 bases; junction bases outside the gene matches: 5. The CDR3 covers 15 residues. The CDR3: CASSWERERTGELFF. The DNA of the CDR3 is TGTGCCAGCAGTTGGGAGCGGGAGCGCACCGGGGAGCTGTTTTTT.

The rearrangement links TRBV18 to TRBJ2-5, with D unresolved. Trimming removed 2 bases at V and 5 bases at J, with 15 bases between. The germline V gene has CDR1 KGHSH and CDR2 LQKENI. The CDR3 consists of 15 residues. In nucleotides, the CDR3 is TGTGCCAGCTCACCAGCCGGGTCCTCTCTCGAGACCCAGTACTTC. Encoded protein: CASSPAGSSLETQYF.

The gene calls are TRBV9 and TRBJ2-3; TRBD2 aligns across 9 bases. Germline V gives CDR1 SGDLS, CDR2 YYNGEE. The V gene end was trimmed by 8 bases and the J gene end by 1 base; junction bases not matched to a gene: 5. This CDR3 contains 14 residues. The CDR3 DNA follows: TGTGCCAGAGGCGCTAGCGGGGGCACAGATACGCAGTATTTT. Protein sequence: CARGASGGTDTQYF.

V gene TRBV23-1 combines with J gene TRBJ2-1; the D is unclear. TRBV23-1 is an ORF for which the function is uncertain. The CDR3 is 12 amino acids. V lost 3 bases and J 7 bases, leaving 7 bases between the germline ends. The CDR3 coding sequence is TGCGCCAGCAGTCAGTGCAGGAATGAGCAGTTCTTC. Protein product: CASSQCRNEQFF.

J is TRBJ2-1 and V is TRBV7-9; D may be TRBD1 or TRBD2 (5 bases each). The CDR3 runs to 17 residues. From germline, CDR1 is SEHNR and CDR2 FQNEAQ (reference sequence). The germline V and J ends were trimmed by 1 base and 6 bases, with 19 bases remaining between them. Here the CDR3 DNA reads TGTGCCAGCAGCTTAGAATACCGGGACCATGAGTTCAATGAGCAGTTCTTC. It encodes CASSLEYRDHEFNEQFF.

This chain joins TRBV29-1 and TRBJ2-1; maybe TRBD1 (6 bases). There are 11 residues in the CDR3. From germline, CDR1 is SQVTM and CDR2 ANQGSEA. Trimming cost V 5 bases and J 12 bases, with 14 bases left between them. The CDR3 spells CSVRTGPGQFF. As DNA, the CDR3 is TGCAGCGTTCGAACAGGGCCAGGGCAGTTCTTC.

The V gene is TRBV20-1, the J gene TRBJ2-1; D is undetermined. This CDR3 is 11 amino acids long. Germline V gene data show CDR1 as DFQATT and CDR2 as SNEGSKA (reference sequence). With 3 bases removed from V and 5 bases from J, the gap between germline ends came to 5 bases. The CDR3 region has the DNA TGCAGTGCTAGTTACAACAATGAGCAGTTCTTC. Its protein is CSASYNNEQFF.

The chain recombines TRBV4-1 with TRBJ2-1; 12 bases map to TRBD2. Germline CDR1 reads MGHRA; CDR2 reads YSYEKL. The trim removed 4 bases at V and 4 bases at J, leaving 5 bases unmatched. CDR3 length: 16 amino acids. CDR3 DNA: TGCGCCAGCAGCCCGAAACTAGCGGGAGGATACAATGAGCAGTTCTTC. Its translation is CASSPKLAGGYNEQFF.

This chain links TRBV4-1 with TRBJ2-7; 8 nucleotides agree with TRBD1. Per germline, CDR1 MGHRA and CDR2 YSYEKL. Losses at the gene ends were 3 bases for V and 3 bases for J; bases not matched to a gene: 7. There are 15 residues in the CDR3. DNA for the CDR3: TGCGCCAGCAGCCACCCAGGGACAGGAAACTACGAGCAGTACTTC. Translating gives CASSHPGTGNYEQYF.

The chain combines TRBV7-6 with TRBJ1-3; maybe TRBD1 (5 bases). Germline values: CDR1 SGHVS, CDR2 FNYEAQ. CDR3 size: 16 residues. V lost 0 bases to trimming and J lost 1 base, with 10 bases between them. The CDR3 region has the DNA TGTGCCAGCAGCTTAGCTGAGGGGAGGTCTGGAAACACCATATATTTT. It yields the protein CASSLAEGRSGNTIYF.

The chain has TRBV30 and TRBJ2-3; TRBD1 agrees at 7 bases. The trim removed 4 bases at V and 4 bases at J, leaving 8 bases unmatched. The CDR3 is 14 amino acids. The germline gives CDR1 GTSNPN, CDR2 SVGIG (reference sequence). As DNA, the CDR3 is TGTGCCTGGACGGACAGGAGCAGCGCAGATACGCAGTATTTT. It specifies CAWTDRSSADTQYF.

The rearrangement joins TRBV28 to TRBJ2-7, with D unclear. V was trimmed by 4 bases and J by 6 bases, leaving 22 bases between them. Germline CDR1 reads MDHEN; CDR2 reads SYDVKM. CDR3 length equals 16 residues. The CDR3 nucleotides read TGTGCCAGCAGTTATAGGGTCGGCAGTGCTTCCGGCGAGCAGTACTTC. Residues: CASSYRVGSASGEQYF.

The chain carries TRBV11-3 and TRBJ2-1; D is perhaps TRBD2 (6 bases). CDR1 is SGHNT, CDR2 YENEEA, per germline. V was trimmed by 4 bases and J by 2 bases, leaving 18 bases between them. CDR3 length equals 17 residues. The CDR3 protein is CASSSPGRDCPYNEQFF. In DNA, the CDR3 is TGTGCCAGCAGCTCTCCCGGGCGGGATTGCCCCTACAATGAGCAGTTCTTC.

This chain links TRBV6-5 with TRBJ2-7; D is unclear. Germline V lookup: CDR1 MNHEY, CDR2 SVGAGI. V was trimmed by 6 bases and J by 4 bases, leaving 7 bases between them. CDR3 length: 11 amino acids. CDR3 region: CASSEGYEQYF. CDR3 DNA sequence: TGTGCCAGCAGCGAAGGTTACGAGCAGTACTTC.

The chain is built from TRBV6-5 and TRBJ2-7; tentatively, D is TRBD1 or TRBD2 (5 bases each). Looked up from germline, CDR1 is MNHEY and CDR2 is SVGAGI. The CDR3 length is 16 residues. V shed 0 bases and J shed 5 bases, with 17 bases lying between them. CDR3 nucleotides: TGTGCCAGCAGTTACTCGACTACCCCAGGGTTCGACGAGCAGTACTTC. This translates into CASSYSTTPGFDEQYF.

The chain is built from TRBV7-9 and TRBJ2-4, with 7 bases matching TRBD1. This CDR3 contains 15 residues. Germline V gives CDR1 SEHNR, CDR2 FQNEAQ (reference sequence). V was clipped by 5 bases and J by 8 bases; unmatched bases: 12. CDR3 sequence: CASSQRRDSDHIQYF. In nucleotides, the CDR3 is TGTGCCAGCAGCCAAAGAAGGGACAGTGATCACATTCAGTACTTC.